A single T cell receptor beta chain is shown here with its context. Per the original methods: Scientists estimated how many nucleated cells there were by amplifying reference gene primers. Sequencing was performed with immunoSEQ multiplex PCR; in TCRdb, only in-frame clones are kept and a portion is missing. V and J calls and clone size are given by that table; D and trimming were obtained from the DNA. In the table there are fewer than 500,000 clones, around 87% of which are singletons. This specimen belongs to a study of blood T cell repertoires in COVID-19. Overall study: PBMCs, B-cell-depleted T cells, or T cells were the source of the cDNA or gDNA that made up the material.

Two negative PCRs, clearance, or symptom resolution had been documented for recovered Cohort 3 donors. Germline CDR1 reads MNHEY; CDR2 reads SVGAGI. There are 12 residues in the CDR3. V was clipped by 8 bases and J by 3 bases, with 10 bases between them. The rearrangement uses TRBV6-5 and TRBJ1-2; D gene uncertain. This TCR came from a man aged 25 to 40 who had recovered from COVID-19. The specimen was PBMCs or T cells enriched from blood (not recorded which). CDR3 residues: CASLSNYYGYTF. CDR3 bases: TGTGCCAGCCTTAGTAACTACTATGGCTACACCTTC.